The clone carrying this T cell receptor beta chain was seen a single time. Antigen unknown. Both 60 Vbeta primers and 13 Jbeta primers went into the PCR. Sequencing used immunoSEQ multiplex PCR; TCRdb keeps in-frame clones, though not all of them. The table shows about 110,000 clones, with about 81% occurring only once. The CDR3 has 18 residues. The V gene's germline CDR1 is SGHTA and CDR2 FQGTGA. The V gene end was trimmed by 5 bases and the J gene end by 0 bases; junction bases not matched to a gene: 8. The data were taken from a study of cytomegalovirus exposure and HLA in healthy donors. The study's findings and limits: The authors reported that TCR beta sequences could predict HLA-A and HLA-B alleles. These predictions were accurate for most subjects in the first cohort. The investigators catalogued some 150 TCR beta chains as cytomegalovirus-associated.

The chain uses TRBV7-3 and TRBJ2-3, with TRBD2 matching over 13 bases. The sequence derives from a man aged 25-45 years in good health and CMV-seropositive. Sequencing was done on a sample of PBMCs. The CDR3 nucleotides read TGTGCCAGCAGCCCTCGGACTAGCGGGGGTCCTAGCACAGATACGCAGTATTTT. It encodes CASSPRTSGGPSTDTQYF.